This T cell receptor (beta chain) derives from a study of T-cell memory formation after mild COVID-19. Whole-study findings and limits: Day 15 to 85 contracting clones showed balanced CD4/CD8; later expanders leaned CD4+. Confirmation of SARS-CoV-2 specificity was lacking for second-wave clones peaking day 37.

For this clonotype: What it recognizes is unknown.

V was clipped by 0 bases and J by 0 bases; unmatched bases: 6. This CDR3 has 20 amino acids. Per germline, CDR1 SGDLS and CDR2 YYNGEE. One entry per CDR3 protein results from TCRdb running MiXCR on the 5' RACE reads. The table has about 440,000 distinct CDR3 sequences, approximately 20% seen once. This clonotype was obtained from an adult woman who had mild COVID-19 (a few samples of this study predate the infection). Cell type and time point are not known. The genes are TRBV9 and TRBJ2-1; 16 nucleotides match TRBD2. Sequenced sample: PBMCs or a T cell subset sorted from them (not recorded which). CDR3 amino acids: CASSVGRGTSGGGSYNEQFF. Here the CDR3 DNA reads TGTGCCAGCAGCGTAGGACGAGGGACTAGCGGGGGGGGCTCCTACAATGAGCAGTTCTTC.